A single T cell receptor beta chain is shown here with its context. The protocol was immunoSEQ multiplex PCR, while the TCRdb copy is restricted to in-frame clones and leaves out a portion. The table records about 110,000 clones, approximately 90% of them present only once. Germline V gene data show CDR1 as SNHLY and CDR2 as FYNNEI. The V and J ends lost 7 bases and 9 bases, in that order; junction bases with no gene match: 10. This CDR3 has 13 residues. These data are taken from a study of blood T cell repertoires in COVID-19. Looking at the study overall: From the United States, Italy and Spain came samples of acute and convalescent COVID-19. Sources were T cells, B-cell-depleted T cells, or PBMCs; the material itself was cDNA or gDNA.

The material sequenced was peripheral blood. The chain joins TRBV2 to TRBJ1-1; 8 positions agree with TRBD1. The clonotype originates from a woman aged 50 to 60 with acute or convalescent COVID-19. The CDR3 nucleotides read TGTGCCAGCACTCCCGGGACAGGACTGAAAGCTTTCTTT. Protein product: CASTPGTGLKAFF.